Shown below are 22 T cell receptor beta chains from a single sample sequenced in a study of molecular identifiers for immune sequencing clone quantification. TCRdb processed the PCR reads anew with MiXCR; each CDR3 protein has one entry. The sample yields hundreds of thousands of distinct CDR3 sequences, approximately 20% seen once. Sequenced material: naive CD8+ T cells from blood, with Jurkat cell RNA spiked in. Subset specified: FACS-sorted CD8+CD4-CCR7+CD45RA+ naive T cells. These receptors came from a human donor in good health. Some libraries in this study had Jurkat cell RNA spiked in.

This chain joins TRBV24-1 and TRBJ2-5; TRBD1 matches 8 bases. Germline-derived CDR1 and CDR2 are KGHDR and SFDVKD. The CDR3 runs to 12 residues. The V and J ends lost 9 bases and 5 bases, in that order; junction bases with no gene match: 4. This CDR3 is CATPGGRETQYF. The CDR3 DNA reads TGTGCCACCCCAGGGGGCCGGGAGACCCAGTACTTC.

Concerning this clonotype: This may arise from a read error, as a much more abundant clone is one base away. The rearrangement uses TRBV7-6 and TRBJ2-5, with D possibly matching TRBD1 (6 bases). Trimming stripped 4 bases from V and 3 bases from J, with 15 bases between. The CDR3 runs 15 residues. The germline CDR1 and CDR2 sequences are SGHVS and FNYEAQ. This chain's CDR3 is CASSYTRDIKETQYF. The DNA for the CDR3 is TGTGCCAGCAGCTACACCCGGGACATAAAAGAGACCCAGTACTTC. Supplemented by reference TRBV7-6 and TRBJ2-5, the full variable domain reads GAGVSQSPRYKVTKRGQDVALRCDPISGHVSLYWYRQALGQGPEFLTYFNYEAQQDKSGLPNDRFSAERPEGSISTLTIQRTEQRDSAMYRCASSYTRDIKETQYFGPGTRLLVL.

This clonotype was seen only once. A read error is possible here, since a much larger clone lies one base away. The chain uses TRBV30 and TRBJ1-4, with TRBD1 as a possible D gene (5 bases). Germline CDR1 is GTSNPN and CDR2 is SVGIG (reference sequence). The CDR3 totals 15 residues. CDR3: CAWSQGFGANEKPFF. CDR3 DNA: TGTGCCTGGAGCCAGGGATTTGGTGCTAATGAAAAACCGTTTTTT.

Of note for this clonotype: A much larger clone is a single base away; this may be a read error. The chain links TRBV6-5 to TRBJ1-3; D unclear. From germline, CDR1 is MNHEY and CDR2 SVGAGI. The CDR3 is made up of 14 amino acids. CDR3 sequence (DNA): TGTGTCAGCAGTTACGACCAGGCGGGAAACACCATATATTTT. This translates into CVSSYDQAGNTIYF.

This clonotype has more than one count but fewer than ten. This chain uses TRBV24-1 with TRBJ2-5; D is unresolved. The CDR3 extends over 17 amino acids. The V end was cut by 11 bases, the J end by 5 bases, with 29 bases between. CDR1 is KGHDR, CDR2 SFDVKD, per germline. CDR3 sequence: CAIGTTYGPSVGETQYF. DNA of the CDR3: TGTGCCATCGGAACAACTTATGGACCATCGGTGGGGGAGACCCAGTACTTC.

In its sample, this clonotype was seen many times. The V call is TRBV7-2, the J call TRBJ1-1; maybe TRBD1 (6 bases). Trimming removed 4 bases at V and 4 bases at J, with 13 bases between. The CDR3 is made up of 14 amino acids. Per the germline V gene, CDR1 is SGHTA and CDR2 is FQGNSA. CDR3 protein: CASSSPGVPTEAFF. CDR3 coding DNA: TGTGCCAGCAGCTCCCCAGGGGTACCCACTGAAGCTTTCTTT.

Worth noting for this clonotype: Just one base apart from a much larger clone, this may be a read error. This chain connects TRBV20-1 to TRBJ2-7; 9 bases line up with TRBD2. The CDR3 is made up of 13 amino acids. Germline V lookup: CDR1 DFQATT, CDR2 SNEGSKA (reference sequence). The CDR3 loop is CGAFSGSAYEQYF. In DNA form, the CDR3 reads TGCGGTGCTTTTAGCGGGAGTGCCTACGAGCAGTACTTC.

Regarding this clonotype: A read error is possible here, since a much larger clone lies one base away. The chain links TRBV12-3 or TRBV12-4 to TRBJ1-4; a weak D match, TRBD1 (5 bases). The CDR3 is made up of 14 amino acids. CDR3 sequence (DNA): TGTGCCAGCAGTCCGGGACTGCCAAATGAAAAACTGCTTTTT. This translates into CASSPGLPNEKLLF.

Concerning this clonotype: This clone may be a read error of a much larger clone one base away. This chain links TRBV20-1 with TRBJ2-7, with TRBD2 as a possible D gene (6 bases). With 3 bases removed from V and 2 bases from J, the gap between germline ends came to 14 bases. CDR3 length: 14 residues. Germline CDR1 is DFQATT and CDR2 is SNEGSKA (reference sequence). The CDR3 DNA is TGCAGTGCTAGGGGGGAGGCTAGCCCCTACGAGCAGTACTTC. It yields the protein CSARGEASPYEQYF.

The DNA for the CDR3 is TGTGCCAGCAGTTTATGGGGGGGGGGCAGGGGCCCCTACAATGAGCAGTTCTTC. Protein sequence: CASSLWGGGRGPYNEQFF. The chain recombines TRBV28 with TRBJ2-1; D possibly corresponds to TRBD2 (7 bases). CDR1 is MDHEN and CDR2 is SYDVKM in the germline V gene. The CDR3 length is 18 residues. V was trimmed by 0 bases and J by 2 bases, leaving 17 bases between them. Supplemented by reference TRBV28 and TRBJ2-1, the full variable domain reads DVKVTQSSRYLVKRTGEKVFLECVQDMDHENMFWYRQDPGLGLRLIYFSYDVKMKEKGDIPEGYSVSREKKERFSLILESASTNQTSMYLCASSLWGGGRGPYNEQFFGPGTRLTVL.

The chain couples TRBV9 to TRBJ1-6; 7 nucleotides match TRBD1. The CDR3 spans 18 residues. J lost 5 bases, V lost 0 bases, and 11 bases had no gene match. The germline gives CDR1 SGDLS, CDR2 YYNGEE. The CDR3 region is CASSVGDRTGSNNSPLHF. The CDR3 nucleotides are TGTGCCAGCAGCGTAGGGGACCGGACAGGCTCTAATAATTCACCCCTCCACTTT.

This clonotype was recorded many times. The chain combines TRBV7-2 with TRBJ1-2, with no clear D. The CDR3 length is 16 residues. In germline, CDR1 is SGHTA, CDR2 FQGNSA. V lost 0 bases, J lost 0 bases, and 11 bases lay in between. CDR3 DNA sequence: TGTGCCAGCAGCTTAGCGCTAGGTGGAGCTAACTATGGCTACACCTTC. Translated, it gives CASSLALGGANYGYTF.

This clonotype was observed many times. This chain links TRBV7-8 with TRBJ1-4; no clear D. Germline lookup yields CDR1 SGHVS and CDR2 FQNEAQ. The CDR3 is 13 residues long. V gave up 5 bases and J gave up 13 bases, with 17 bases separating them. The DNA for the CDR3 is TGTGCCAGCAGCCCCCAGGTTGCCCCGTTACTGTTTTTT. It codes for CASSPQVAPLLFF.

This clonotype appeared many times. This chain links TRBV2 with TRBJ1-5; D gene unclear. Germline V gene sequence: CDR1 SNHLY, CDR2 FYNNEI. CDR3 length equals 14 residues. Trimming removed 3 bases from V and 1 base from J, with 7 bases in between. CDR3 region: CASSDPRSNQPQHF. The CDR3 DNA sequence: TGTGCCAGCAGTGATCCCAGGAGCAATCAGCCCCAGCATTTT. Supplemented by reference TRBV2 and TRBJ1-5, the full variable domain reads EPEVTQTPSHQVTQMGQEVILRCVPISNHLYFYWYRQILGQKVEFLVSFYNNEISEKSEIFDDQFSVERPDGSNFTLKIRSTKLEDSAMYFCASSDPRSNQPQHFGDGTRLSIL.

About this clonotype itself: This clone may be a read error of a much larger clone one base away. This chain uses TRBV5-3 with TRBJ2-2; 7 positions agree with TRBD1. TRBV5-3 is an ORF for which the function is uncertain. This CDR3 has 14 amino acids. This CDR3 is CASSRDSYTGELSF. The CDR3 DNA reads as TGTGCCAGCAGCAGGGACAGCTACACCGGGGAGCTGTCTTTT.

This clonotype was observed at least ten times. The CDR3 region has the DNA TGCAGCGTTAGGGAAACGGTCTCCTACGAGCAGTACTTC. Translation gives CSVRETVSYEQYF. The chain uses TRBV29-1 and TRBJ2-7, with unresolved D. Germline-derived CDR1 and CDR2 are SQVTM and ANQGSEA. Trimming took 5 bases from V and 0 from J, leaving 11 bases between them. The CDR3 has 13 amino acids.

The chain employs TRBV30 and TRBJ2-7; D unclear. Germline assignment: CDR1 GTSNPN and CDR2 SVGIG (reference sequence). The CDR3 contains 15 residues. The ends were cut back, 2 bases at V and 1 base at J, with 15 bases in the middle. CDR3 in amino acids: CAWSFMDGGSYEQYF. For the CDR3, the DNA is TGTGCCTGGAGTTTTATGGACGGTGGTTCCTACGAGCAGTACTTC.

This clonotype was picked up a small number of times. V is TRBV9 and J is TRBJ2-1; D is unclear. The CDR3 runs 14 residues. Looked up from germline, CDR1 is SGDLS and CDR2 is YYNGEE. V was pared by 0 bases and J by 7 bases, with 11 bases between. The CDR3 sequence: CASSVGGNPNEQFF. The CDR3 DNA reads TGTGCCAGCAGCGTAGGGGGTAACCCAAATGAGCAGTTCTTC.

This clonotype was observed a handful of times. A much more abundant neighbour one base away suggests this may be a read error. This chain connects TRBV7-6 to TRBJ2-2; D is unresolved. The CDR3 covers 12 residues. The germline V gene encodes CDR1 SGHVS and CDR2 FNYEAQ. The CDR3 reads CASGLMTGELFF. The DNA for the CDR3 is TGTGCCAGCGGCTTAATGACCGGGGAGCTGTTTTTT.

The chain recombines TRBV27 with TRBJ1-1, with D hard to call. CDR1 is MNHEY, CDR2 SMNVEV, per germline (reference sequence). Trimming pared 5 bases from V and 4 bases from J, leaving 11 bases between. The length of the CDR3 is 13 residues. CDR3: CASSDSLITEAFF. The CDR3 DNA follows: TGTGCCAGCAGTGACTCATTGATCACTGAAGCTTTCTTT.

This clonotype was seen only a few times. The junction shows a germline mismatch at one end, possibly a read error. The chain joins TRBV12-3 or TRBV12-4 to TRBJ1-2; D remains unclear. The length of the CDR3 is 13 residues. The DNA for the CDR3 is TGTGCCAGCAGACCTACAGAGATCTATGACTACACCTTC. The encoded protein is CASRPTEIYDYTF.

This clonotype was picked up a small number of times. A much more abundant neighbour one base away suggests this may be a read error. This rearrangement joins TRBV5-1 to TRBJ1-1; D perhaps matches TRBD1 (5 bases). The CDR3 is 14 residues long. Germline values: CDR1 SGHRS, CDR2 YFSETQ. The CDR3 bases are TGCACCAGCAGCTTGCCAGGACAGAACACTGAAGCTTTCTTT. The encoded protein is CTSSLPGQNTEAFF.